Below, 23 T cell receptor beta chains from the same sample are listed, as sequenced in a study of tumor-infiltrating lymphocytes in primary liver carcinoma (dated by TCRdb to the late 2010s). Blood RNA was extracted from unsorted whole blood using TRIzol reagent, and germline DNA was obtained with the DNeasy Blood & Tissue kit. Instrument used: Illumina HiSeq 2500. Using a constant-region primer and ProtoScript II reverse transcriptase, TCRbeta-specific cDNA was reverse-transcribed from approximately 500 ng total RNA. Three nested multiplex PCR rounds, following a slightly modified ARM-PCR procedure, were used to build the TCRbeta libraries. Each of the first two PCR rounds ran for nine to ten cycles and used multiplex TRBV1-TRBV30 forward primers together with a Cbeta reverse primer. TCRdb itself trimmed the public reads at Q25 with fastp, ran MiXCR and retained productive beta chains. Each record represents a unique CDR3 protein, reported with the most common genes and DNA among its rows. Recorded for this sample are around 330,000 distinct CDR3 sequences; 50% to 60% of them occurred a single time. The ten largest clonotypes hold 15% to 20% of the sample.

The material sequenced was peripheral blood. The source is a woman younger than 45 with primary liver carcinoma and hepatitis B virus infection.

Details on this clonotype: At one end the junction does not follow the germline gene, possibly because of a read error. The V gene is TRBV4-1, the J gene TRBJ2-7; 10 nucleotides match TRBD1. Germline loops: CDR1 MGHRA, CDR2 YSYEKL. The CDR3 spans 16 residues. The CDR3, as DNA: TGCGCCAACAGCCAAGATCCGACAGGGGGCATATACGGGCAGTACTTC. Its translation is CANSQDPTGGIYGQYF.

This clonotype appeared many times. The V gene is TRBV30, the J gene TRBJ1-5; no clear D. Germline V gene sequence: CDR1 GTSNPN, CDR2 SVGIG (reference sequence). With 0 bases removed from V and 5 bases from J, the gap between germline ends came to 8 bases. This CDR3 has 13 residues. In nucleotides, the CDR3 is TGTGCCTGGAGTGTTGAGGGAGATCAGCCCCAGCATTTT. Amino acids: CAWSVEGDQPQHF.

The table lists this clonotype with a few counts. The rearrangement links TRBV6-1 to TRBJ2-1, with D tentatively TRBD1 (5 bases). The CDR3 extends over 16 amino acids. The germline CDR1 and CDR2 sequences are MNHNS and SASEGT. V dropped 1 base and J dropped 8 bases, with 18 bases sitting between them. In nucleotides, the CDR3 is TGTGCCAGCAGTGAAGACCGGGCTGCCCTGGGGCATGAGCAGTTCTTC. This encodes CASSEDRAALGHEQFF.

The chain joins TRBV10-3 to TRBJ2-7; 7 bases align to TRBD2. Germline CDR1 is ENHRY and CDR2 is SYGVKD. The CDR3 is 16 amino acids. After removal of 0 bases from V and 1 base from J, the junction contained 6 bases not matched to a gene. CDR3 loop: CAISESWRELSYEQYF. CDR3 bases: TGTGCCATCAGTGAGTCGTGGCGGGAGCTATCCTACGAGCAGTACTTC.

This clonotype was picked up many times. The gene calls are TRBV11-2 and TRBJ2-7, with D hard to call. Trimming cost V 4 bases and J 3 bases, with 10 bases left between them. CDR1 is SGHAT and CDR2 is FQNNGV in the germline V gene. The CDR3 has 13 residues. The CDR3 DNA is TGTGCCAGCAGCTATGAAGGGTACTACGAGCAGTACTTC. Its translation is CASSYEGYYEQYF.

A single count supports this clonotype. This chain connects TRBV28 to TRBJ2-1; TRBD2 matches at 8 bases. Germline CDR1 reads MDHEN; CDR2 reads SYDVKM. V lost 7 bases to trimming and J lost 10 bases; unmatched junction nucleotides: 9. The CDR3 runs to 13 residues. The CDR3 region is CASMGAGAREQFF. The CDR3 DNA reads TGTGCCAGCATGGGAGCGGGAGCGCGGGAGCAGTTCTTC.

This sequence joins TRBV6-5 and TRBJ2-5; TRBD2 aligns across 8 bases. This CDR3 region has 15 residues. Germline lookup yields CDR1 MNHEY and CDR2 SVGAGI. V trimming: 6 bases; J trimming: 4 bases; junction bases outside the gene matches: 10. CDR3 in amino acids: CASSPAGVVGETQYF. Written as DNA, the CDR3 is TGTGCCAGCAGCCCAGCGGGAGTGGTAGGAGAGACCCAGTACTTC.

Turning to this clonotype: The junction does not match germline at one end; this may be a read error. The chain carries TRBV12-3 or TRBV12-4 and TRBJ2-1; D is undetermined. CDR3 length equals 13 residues. Written as DNA, the CDR3 is TGTGCCAGCAGGTGGAGCTCCTACAATGAGCAGCTCTTC. The encoded protein is CASRWSSYNEQLF.

About this clonotype: The junction departs from the called germline gene at one end, perhaps through a read error. This chain connects TRBV6-5 to TRBJ1-4; unclear D gene. The CDR3 runs 15 residues. The germline gives CDR1 MNHEY, CDR2 SVGAGI. CDR3 sequence: CTSKGITVVNEKLFF. For the CDR3, the DNA is TGTACCAGCAAGGGTATAACAGTGGTTAATGAAAAACTGTTTTTT.

The table lists this clonotype with many counts. The V gene is TRBV29-1, the J gene TRBJ2-2; a possible D gene is TRBD2 (6 bases). CDR1 and CDR2 (germline): SQVTM, ANQGSEA. The V gene lost 5 bases and the J gene lost 3 bases, with 13 bases spanning the gap. The CDR3 length is 14 residues. The CDR3 loop reads CSVRGTSHTGELFF. CDR3 nucleotide sequence: TGCAGCGTTCGAGGGACTTCTCACACCGGGGAGCTGTTTTTT.

The chain uses TRBV6-6 and TRBJ2-7, with TRBD1 as a possible D gene (6 bases). Trimming took 6 bases from V and 3 from J, leaving 9 bases between them. Looked up from germline, CDR1 is MNHNY and CDR2 is SVGAGI (reference sequence). CDR3 length: 12 amino acids. CDR3 sequence (DNA): TGTGCCAGCAGGCAGGGGAACTACGAGCAGTACTTC. Its translation: CASRQGNYEQYF.

The chain combines TRBV6-6 with TRBJ2-1; 9 bases line up with TRBD2. Germline CDR1 and CDR2: MNHNY and SVGAGI (reference sequence). The CDR3 runs to 14 residues. J was trimmed by 6 bases and V by 6 bases; bases with no gene match: 6. Here the CDR3 reads CASSPGTSTNEQFF. The CDR3 DNA is TGTGCCAGCAGCCCGGGGACTAGCACCAATGAGCAGTTCTTC.

This chain links TRBV6-2 or TRBV6-3 with TRBJ1-5; TRBD1 aligns across 7 bases. Trimming cost V 8 bases and J 6 bases; bases outside gene matches: 13. The CDR3 covers 15 residues. CDR1 and CDR2 from the germline V gene are MNHEY and SVGEGT. CDR3 DNA: TGTGCCAGCGCGATTAGACAGGGTGCGTTTCAGCCCCAGCATTTT. Residues: CASAIRQGAFQPQHF.

Remarks on this clonotype: A much more abundant neighbour one base away suggests this may be a read error. The chain is built from TRBV29-1 and TRBJ2-1; D gene unclear. Germline-derived CDR1 and CDR2 are SQVTM and ANQGSEA. CDR3 length: 13 amino acids. V was shortened by 7 bases and J by 2 bases, with 12 bases between the two germline ends. This CDR3 is CSALSVTYNEQFF. For the CDR3, the DNA is TGCAGCGCCCTGTCAGTAACCTACAATGAGCAGTTCTTC.

On this clonotype: The CDR3 end shows no conserved phenylalanine or tryptophan, and so a read error is likely. V usage is TRBV12-3 or TRBV12-4 and J usage is TRBJ1-2; D is undetermined. CDR3 size: 13 residues. The V end lost 7 bases, the J end lost 7 bases, and 16 bases lay between the germline ends. Here the CDR3 DNA reads TGTGCCAGCAATTCTTGGAGGGTAAGTGGCTACACCCTC. Its translation: CASNSWRVSGYTL.

The chain employs TRBV30 and TRBJ1-2; tentative D call: TRBD1 (5 bases). Trimming shortened V by 0 bases and J by 8 bases, and 16 bases separated the two germline ends. Germline CDR1 is GTSNPN and CDR2 is SVGIG (reference sequence). The CDR3 runs 14 residues. CDR3 in amino acids: CAWSVLRGYSGYTF. The CDR3 nucleotides are TGTGCCTGGAGTGTACTCCGGGGGTATAGCGGCTACACCTTC.

This clonotype was detected only a few times. J is TRBJ2-1 and V is TRBV6-5; 9 nucleotides line up with TRBD2. The germline V gene encodes CDR1 MNHEY and CDR2 SVGAGI. The CDR3 totals 19 residues. J was trimmed by 0 bases and V by 0 bases; bases with no gene match: 9. The CDR3 protein is CASSYSKTSGYNSYNEQFF. The CDR3 bases are TGTGCCAGCAGTTACTCGAAGACTAGCGGTTATAACTCCTACAATGAGCAGTTCTTC.

This chain connects TRBV4-2 to TRBJ2-7, with 9 bases identical to TRBD1. V trimming: 7 bases; J trimming: 6 bases; junction bases outside the gene matches: 16. The CDR3 totals 16 residues. Germline assignment: CDR1 LGHNA and CDR2 YNFKEQ. The CDR3 here is CASNHLGGQGMAEQYF. In DNA form, the CDR3 reads TGTGCCAGCAACCATTTGGGGGGACAGGGTATGGCCGAGCAGTACTTC.

Regarding this clonotype: This sequence may be a read error, since a much larger clone differs from it by one base. The rearrangement links TRBV29-1 to TRBJ2-2; D is ambiguous. CDR1 and CDR2 (germline): SQVTM, ANQGSEA. Trimming removed 2 bases from V and 6 bases from J, with 7 bases in between. The CDR3 length is 12 residues. CDR3 sequence reads: CSVELKAGELFF. The CDR3 DNA sequence: TGCAGCGTTGAATTAAAGGCCGGGGAGCTGTTTTTT.

Comment on this clonotype: Germline is not matched at one junction end, which may reflect a read error. J is TRBJ2-1 and V is TRBV29-1, with 12 bases lining up with TRBD1. The CDR3 extends over 14 amino acids. CDR1 and CDR2 (germline): SQVTM, ANQGSEA. The chain's CDR3 is CSLEARDRGPRQFF. The CDR3 nucleotides read TGCAGCCTTGAAGCCCGGGACAGGGGGCCTAGGCAGTTCTTC.

Of note for this clonotype: The CDR3 does not end in the conserved phenylalanine or tryptophan, so this is likely a read error. The chain joins TRBV11-2 to TRBJ1-4; TRBD1 might be the D (5 bases). The ends were cut back, 6 bases at V and 7 bases at J, with 12 bases in the middle. Germline lookup yields CDR1 SGHAT and CDR2 FQNNGV. The CDR3 extends over 13 amino acids. The DNA for the CDR3 is TGTGCCAGCAGGAGGGGTTTGTGTGAAAAACTGTTTTAT. Amino acids: CASRRGLCEKLFY.

The chain links TRBV29-1 to TRBJ1-2; possibly TRBD1 for D (6 bases). The CDR3 length is 13 residues. Germline V gives CDR1 SQVTM, CDR2 ANQGSEA. V was cut by 0 bases and J by 8 bases, with 13 bases left in between. This CDR3 reads CSVEEQGAEGYTF. As DNA, the CDR3 is TGCAGCGTTGAAGAACAGGGCGCGGAGGGCTACACCTTC.

The chain joins TRBV12-1 to TRBJ2-2; the tabulated D call, TRBD1, remains unverified against the DNA. TRBV12-1 is shown as a pseudogene. CDR3 length: 15 residues. The CDR3 DNA reads as TGTGCCAGCAGTCATGACAGGGGGCGAGTCGGGAAGCTGTTTTTT. Translated: CASSHDRGRVGKLFF.